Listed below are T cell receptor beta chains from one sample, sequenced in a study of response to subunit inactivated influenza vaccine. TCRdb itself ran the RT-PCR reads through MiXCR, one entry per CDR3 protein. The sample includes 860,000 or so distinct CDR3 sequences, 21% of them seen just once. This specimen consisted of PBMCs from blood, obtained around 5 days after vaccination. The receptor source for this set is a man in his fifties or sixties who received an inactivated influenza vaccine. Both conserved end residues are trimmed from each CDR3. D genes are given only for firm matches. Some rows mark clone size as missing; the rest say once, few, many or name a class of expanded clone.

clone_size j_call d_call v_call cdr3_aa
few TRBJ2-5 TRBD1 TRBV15 ATSRGGQGRRETQY
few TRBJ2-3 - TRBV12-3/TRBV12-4 ASSFGGGERTDTQY
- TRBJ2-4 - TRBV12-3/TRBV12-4 ASSLAGPEQGRRIGLAKNIQY
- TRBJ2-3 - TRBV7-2 ASSLALSLTDTQY
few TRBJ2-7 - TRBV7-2 ASSKRGTELYEQY
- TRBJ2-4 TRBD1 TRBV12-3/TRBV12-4 ASTTGGANIQY
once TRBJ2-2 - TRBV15 ATSTPARRCTGELF
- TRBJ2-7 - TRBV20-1 SATVGVYEQY
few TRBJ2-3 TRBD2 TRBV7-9 ASSPRRLADSTDTQY
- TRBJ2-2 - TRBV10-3 ATLATGDTGELF
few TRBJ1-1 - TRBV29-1 SVTLGNTEAF
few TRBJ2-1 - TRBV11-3 ASSLDLADNEQF
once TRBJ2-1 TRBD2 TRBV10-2 ASSESGLAGVEQF
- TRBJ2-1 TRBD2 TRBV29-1 SVGGSGRTYNEQF
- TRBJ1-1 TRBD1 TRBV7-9 ASSHRKRTGTNTEAF
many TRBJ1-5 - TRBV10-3 AISERGNQPQH
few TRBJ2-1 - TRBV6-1 ASSEALRRQGQF
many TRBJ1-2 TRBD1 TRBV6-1 ASSPTVLGTGYFYGYT
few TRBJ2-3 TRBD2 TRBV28 ASSYAGGPNTQY
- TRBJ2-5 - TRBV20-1 SAIDRRTQETQY
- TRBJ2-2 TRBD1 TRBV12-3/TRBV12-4 ASSQQGFTGELF
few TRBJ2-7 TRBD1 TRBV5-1 ASGRQGMEVQY
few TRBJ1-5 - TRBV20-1 SARSRVDGDQPQH
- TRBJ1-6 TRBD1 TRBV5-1 ASSFRTGESPLH
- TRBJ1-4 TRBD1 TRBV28 ASTPGGRGREKLF
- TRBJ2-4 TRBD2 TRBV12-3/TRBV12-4 ASRGRDTNIQY
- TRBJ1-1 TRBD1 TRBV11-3 ASSPGTGQAEAF
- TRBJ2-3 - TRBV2 ASSAGYEDTQY
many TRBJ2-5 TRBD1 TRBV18 ASSPGQKETQY
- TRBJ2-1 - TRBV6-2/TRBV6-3 ASSHPPRGLDWINEQF
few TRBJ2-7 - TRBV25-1 ASSLTERQQY
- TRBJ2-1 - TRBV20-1 SAMGLQRTDNEQF
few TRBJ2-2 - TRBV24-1 ATSADKEADTGELF
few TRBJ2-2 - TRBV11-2 ASSPRTATGTGELF
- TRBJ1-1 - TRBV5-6 ASSWGTGGEEAF
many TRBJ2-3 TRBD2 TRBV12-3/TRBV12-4 ASSSPPSAGGLDTQY
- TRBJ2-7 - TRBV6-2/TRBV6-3 ASSYLLRDTSYEQY
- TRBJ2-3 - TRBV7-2 ASSQTQGLGTQY
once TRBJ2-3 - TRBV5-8 ASSSELAGGTDTQY
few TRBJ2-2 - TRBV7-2 ASSPRAGENTGELF
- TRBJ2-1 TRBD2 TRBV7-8 ASRRREGHYEQF
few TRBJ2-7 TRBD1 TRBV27 ASSLTGTGYIQQY
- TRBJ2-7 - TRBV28 ASSSGTPEQY
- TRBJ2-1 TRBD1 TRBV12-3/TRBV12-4 ASSQPGQGTHEQF
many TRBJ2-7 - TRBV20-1 SARDPVSYEQY
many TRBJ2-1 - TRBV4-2 ASSQNTENEQF
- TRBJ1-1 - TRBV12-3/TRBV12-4 ASSLGRDITEAF
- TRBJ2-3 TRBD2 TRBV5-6 ASSRTSGGKDTQY
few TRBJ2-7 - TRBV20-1 SARVMDSYEQY
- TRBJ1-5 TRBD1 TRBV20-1 SAVSGTGRVGSNQPQH
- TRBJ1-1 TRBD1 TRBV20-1 SADRDRVINTEAF
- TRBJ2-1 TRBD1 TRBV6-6 ASTNKQGHEQF
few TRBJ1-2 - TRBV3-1 ASSQGGSYGYT